Many counts were recorded for the clone carrying this T cell receptor beta chain. The entry originates in a study of OX40 agonist ivuxolimab in advanced cancers. V lost 0 bases to trimming and J lost 5 bases; unmatched junction nucleotides: 8. This CDR3 comprises 18 residues. Germline CDR1 is SGHNT and CDR2 is YYREEE (reference sequence). Libraries were prepared by immunoSEQ multiplex PCR; TCRdb keeps only in-frame clonotypes and omits some of them. This sample has some 30,000 clones, with approximately 87% found just once. The sample consisted of CD4+ or CD8+ T cells sorted from blood, taken in a trial of the OX40 agonist ivuxolimab. The V and J genes are TRBV5-4 and TRBJ2-1, with 13 bases identical to TRBD2. This TCR came from an adult with an advanced solid tumor such as melanoma, head and neck, liver or kidney cancer. CDR3 in amino acids: CASSLVRTSGSDHNEQFF. DNA for the CDR3: TGTGCCAGCAGCTTGGTCCGGACTAGCGGGAGCGATCACAATGAGCAGTTCTTC. Full variable domain (outside the CDR3, taken from reference TRBV5-4 and TRBJ2-1): ETGVTQSPTHLIKTRGQQVTLRCSSQSGHNTVSWYQQALGQGPQFIFQYYREEENGRGNFPPRFSGLQFPNYSSELNVNALELDDSALYLCASSLVRTSGSDHNEQFFGPGTRLTVL.